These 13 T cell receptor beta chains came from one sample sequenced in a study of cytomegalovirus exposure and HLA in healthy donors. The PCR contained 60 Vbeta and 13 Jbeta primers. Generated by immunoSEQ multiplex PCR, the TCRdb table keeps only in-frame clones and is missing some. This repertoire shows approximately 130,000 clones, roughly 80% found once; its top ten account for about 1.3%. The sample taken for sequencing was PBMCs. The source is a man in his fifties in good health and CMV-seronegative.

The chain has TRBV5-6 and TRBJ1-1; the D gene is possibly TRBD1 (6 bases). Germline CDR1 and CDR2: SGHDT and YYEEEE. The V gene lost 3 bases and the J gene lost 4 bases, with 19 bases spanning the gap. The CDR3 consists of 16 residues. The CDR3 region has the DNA TGTGCCAGCAGCTCCCGGACAGTGAATGGTGGCACTGAAGCTTTCTTT. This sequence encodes CASSSRTVNGGTEAFF.

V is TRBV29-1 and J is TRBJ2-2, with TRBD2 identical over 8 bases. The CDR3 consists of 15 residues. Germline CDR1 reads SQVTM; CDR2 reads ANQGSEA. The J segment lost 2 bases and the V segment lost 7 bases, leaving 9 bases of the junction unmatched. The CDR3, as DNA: TGCAGCGCCAAGACTAGCGAAATAAACACCGGGGAGCTGTTTTTT. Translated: CSAKTSEINTGELFF.

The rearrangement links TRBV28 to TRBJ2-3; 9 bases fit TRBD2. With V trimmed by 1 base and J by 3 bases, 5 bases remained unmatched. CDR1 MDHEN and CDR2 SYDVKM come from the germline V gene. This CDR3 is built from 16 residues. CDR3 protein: CASSLLAGGGTDTQYF. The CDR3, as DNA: TGTGCCAGCAGTTTATTGGCGGGAGGGGGAACAGATACGCAGTATTTT. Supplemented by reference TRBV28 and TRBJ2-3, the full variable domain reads DVKVTQSSRYLVKRTGEKVFLECVQDMDHENMFWYRQDPGLGLRLIYFSYDVKMKEKGDIPEGYSVSREKKERFSLILESASTNQTSMYLCASSLLAGGGTDTQYFGPGTRLTVL.

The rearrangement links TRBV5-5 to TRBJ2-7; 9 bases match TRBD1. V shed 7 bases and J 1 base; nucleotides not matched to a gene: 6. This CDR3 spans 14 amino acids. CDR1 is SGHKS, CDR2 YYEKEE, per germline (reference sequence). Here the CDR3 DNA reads TGTGCCAGCGCCGGGACAGGGTATTCCTACGAGCAGTACTTC. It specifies CASAGTGYSYEQYF.

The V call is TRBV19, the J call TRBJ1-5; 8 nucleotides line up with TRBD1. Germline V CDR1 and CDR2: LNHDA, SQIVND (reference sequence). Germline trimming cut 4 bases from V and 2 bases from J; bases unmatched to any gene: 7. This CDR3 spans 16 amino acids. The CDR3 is CASSRAGGNGNQPQHF. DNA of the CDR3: TGTGCCAGTAGTAGGGCAGGGGGCAATGGCAATCAGCCCCAGCATTTT.

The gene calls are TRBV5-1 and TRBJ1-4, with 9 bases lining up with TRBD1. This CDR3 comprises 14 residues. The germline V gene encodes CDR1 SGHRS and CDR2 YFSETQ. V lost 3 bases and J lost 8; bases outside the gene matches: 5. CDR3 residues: CASSSGQGYEKLFF. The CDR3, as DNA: TGCGCCAGCAGCTCGGGACAGGGCTACGAAAAACTGTTTTTT.

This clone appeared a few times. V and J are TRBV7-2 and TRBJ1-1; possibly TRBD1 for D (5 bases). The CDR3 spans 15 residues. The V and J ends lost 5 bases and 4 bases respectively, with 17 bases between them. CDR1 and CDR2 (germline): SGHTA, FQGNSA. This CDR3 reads CASSARERGGTEAFF. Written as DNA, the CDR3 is TGTGCCAGCAGCGCTAGGGAGCGGGGGGGCACTGAAGCTTTCTTT.

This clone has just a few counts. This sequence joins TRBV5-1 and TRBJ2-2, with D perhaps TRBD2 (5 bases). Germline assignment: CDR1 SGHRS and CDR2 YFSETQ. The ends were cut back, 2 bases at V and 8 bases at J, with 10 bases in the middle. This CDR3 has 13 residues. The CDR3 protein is CASSLLGSGELFF. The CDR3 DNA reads TGCGCCAGCAGCTTACTAGGATCTGGGGAGCTGTTTTTT.

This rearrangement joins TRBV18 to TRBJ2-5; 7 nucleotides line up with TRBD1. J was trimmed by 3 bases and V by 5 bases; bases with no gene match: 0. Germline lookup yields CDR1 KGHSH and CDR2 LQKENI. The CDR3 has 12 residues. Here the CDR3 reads CASSGTEETQYF. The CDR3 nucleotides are TGTGCCAGCTCAGGGACAGAAGAGACCCAGTACTTC.

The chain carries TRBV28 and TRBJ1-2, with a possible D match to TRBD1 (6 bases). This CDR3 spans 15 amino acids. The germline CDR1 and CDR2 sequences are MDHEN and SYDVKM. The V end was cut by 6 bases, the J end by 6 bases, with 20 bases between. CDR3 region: CASRPQFTGRHGYTF. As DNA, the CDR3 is TGTGCCAGCAGACCTCAATTTACAGGGCGGCATGGCTACACCTTC.

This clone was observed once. CDR3 amino acids: CASSIRRGETQYF. The DNA of the CDR3 is TGTGCCAGTAGTATACGGCGGGGGGAGACCCAGTACTTC. The chain is built from TRBV19 and TRBJ2-5, with TRBD2 matching 7 bases. CDR3 length: 13 residues. Per the germline V gene, CDR1 is LNHDA and CDR2 is SQIVND (reference sequence). Unmatched junction bases numbered 2, after V lost 2 bases and J lost 5 bases.

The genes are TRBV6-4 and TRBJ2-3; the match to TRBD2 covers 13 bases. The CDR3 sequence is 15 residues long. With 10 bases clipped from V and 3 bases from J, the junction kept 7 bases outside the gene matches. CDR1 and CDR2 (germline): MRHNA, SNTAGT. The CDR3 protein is CATSPTSGRTDTQYF. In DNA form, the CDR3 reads TGTGCCACCTCTCCGACTAGCGGGAGGACAGATACGCAGTATTTT.

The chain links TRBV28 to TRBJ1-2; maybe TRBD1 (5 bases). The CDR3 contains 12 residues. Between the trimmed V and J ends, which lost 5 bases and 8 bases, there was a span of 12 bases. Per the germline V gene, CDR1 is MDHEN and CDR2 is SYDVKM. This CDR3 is CASSQGTQGYTF. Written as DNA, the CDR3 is TGTGCCAGCAGTCAAGGGACTCAGGGCTACACCTTC.